This T cell receptor beta chain comes out of a study of blood T cell repertoires in COVID-19 (dated by TCRdb to between 2020 and 2021). Describing the broader study: Samples from collaborators originated in the United States, Italy and Spain and spanned both the acute and convalescent phases of COVID-19. Where available, HLA class I and class II types were taken from metadata supplied by the sample provider and were not determined by assay-based typing. Samples came from the ongoing ImmuneRACE study (first 160 participants) plus 1,254 subjects from 6 global collaborators. Subjects who had been exposed to COVID-19, were actively infected with it, or had recovered from it provided the deeply sampled blood TCRbeta repertoires that made up the dataset. Nearly every sample came with metadata listing a de-identified subject ID, COVID-19 status, age in years and sex. The material from the prospective study consisted of cDNA or gDNA derived from T cells, B-cell-depleted T cells, or PBMCs. The repertoires were made available in a free public database intended to serve as a resource for research on the immune response to SARS-CoV-2.

In the germline V gene, CDR1 corresponds to SGHTS and CDR2 to YDEGEE. The CDR3, cysteine through phenylalanine, is 13 amino acids long. Just CDR3 DNA is preserved here, 39 bases in frame from base 1. Deletion took 0 bases off V and 7 bases off J, with a span of 8 bases between the germline ends. The immunoSEQ Assay, a bias-controlled multiplex PCR, was used to amplify TCRbeta CDR3 regions from genomic DNA. As for the authors' bioinformatics: The number of nucleated cells in each sample was estimated by amplification of reference gene primers within the assay. To quantify the absolute abundance of each unique TCRbeta CDR3 rearrangement, sequence reads were collapsed and filtered. For each sample, productive Simpson clonality was calculated as the square root of Simpson's diversity index over productive rearrangements. The table comes from immuneACCESS by way of TCRdb, which keeps in-frame sequences with V and J called. Part of the clones is missing from these tables; in studies checked, under half for an unresolved V gene and the rest for unknown reasons. From that table come the V and J calls and clone size; the DNA was used to work out D and trimming. In this sample the table shows approximately 150,000 clones, about 85% of which occur a single time. The top ten clonotypes cover more than 5% of the sample.

One collaborating source in Seattle enrolled patients while the patients were actively infected and followed the patients over time throughout the course of disease. The collaborating institutions used their own protocols to collect whole blood in K2EDTA tubes. For TCRbeta analysis, collaborators shipped samples in one of three forms: frozen whole blood, isolated PBMCs, or DNA extracted from either of those sample types. To note about this clone: Its antigen remains unidentified. Per-base quality was not reported, and no clone a single base away is much larger than it.

Study-level results and caveats: Clinical and demographic metadata were provided uncurated, with the amount varying by source and participant.

The source of this sequence is a woman aged 45-65 years with COVID-19, enrolled during active disease. Sequencing was performed on peripheral blood. The sequence is built from TRBV5-8 and TRBJ1-3; the D gene identity is not certain. Here the CDR3 is given as CASSLDPRNTIYF. At the DNA level, the sequence is TGTGCCAGCAGCTTGGACCCCCGGAACACCATATATTTT.